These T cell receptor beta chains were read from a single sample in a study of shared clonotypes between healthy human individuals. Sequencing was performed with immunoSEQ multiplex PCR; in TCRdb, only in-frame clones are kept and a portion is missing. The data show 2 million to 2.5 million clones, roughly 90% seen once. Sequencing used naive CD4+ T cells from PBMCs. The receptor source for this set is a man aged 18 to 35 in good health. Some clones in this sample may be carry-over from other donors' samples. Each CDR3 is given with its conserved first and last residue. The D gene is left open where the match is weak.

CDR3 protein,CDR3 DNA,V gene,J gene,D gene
CSIQGRGAYEQYF,TGCAGCATTCAGGGGAGGGGGGCCTACGAGCAGTACTTC,TRBV29-1,TRBJ2-7,-
CASSGNRGFGGYTF,TGTGCCAGCAGTGGCAACAGGGGCTTTGGGGGCTACACCTTC,TRBV6-1,TRBJ1-2,TRBD1
CAILASDLFNTGELFF,TGTGCCATCTTGGCTAGCGACCTATTTAACACCGGGGAGCTGTTTTTT,TRBV10-3,TRBJ2-2,-
CASSPEVAGGTDTQYF,TGTGCCAGCAGCCCGGAAGTGGCAGGAGGAACAGATACGCAGTATTTT,TRBV9,TRBJ2-3,-
CASSLAGTGNYGYTF,TGTGCCAGCAGCTTAGCGGGGACAGGGAATTATGGCTACACCTTC,TRBV7-2,TRBJ1-2,TRBD1
CASSEQETQYF,TGTGCCAGCAGTGAGCAAGAGACCCAGTACTTC,TRBV6-1,TRBJ2-5,-
CASSQGDSLYSNQPQHF,TGTGCCAGCAGCCAAGGAGACAGCTTATATAGCAATCAGCCCCAGCATTTT,TRBV4-2,TRBJ1-5,-
CASSRREPETQYF,TGTGCCAGCAGCCGTCGGGAGCCGGAGACCCAGTACTTC,TRBV5-5,TRBJ2-5,-
CASSYSTWQGAVGYTF,TGTGCCAGCAGTTACTCGACCTGGCAGGGGGCTGTTGGCTACACCTTC,TRBV6-5,TRBJ1-2,TRBD1
CASSEAARLYGYTF,TGTGCCAGCAGTGAAGCCGCACGGCTCTATGGCTACACCTTC,TRBV6-1,TRBJ1-2,-
CASSPTGGARTEAFF,TGTGCCAGCAGCCCGACAGGGGGCGCGAGGACTGAAGCTTTCTTT,TRBV7-3,TRBJ1-1,TRBD1
CASSVPDRGVDEQFF,TGTGCCAGCAGCGTACCCGACAGGGGGGTCGATGAGCAGTTCTTC,TRBV7-3,TRBJ2-1,TRBD1
CASRWDRGRNNEQFF,TGTGCCAGCAGATGGGACAGGGGGCGGAACAATGAGCAGTTCTTC,TRBV27,TRBJ2-1,TRBD1
CSGQTGTEQFF,TGCAGCGGGCAAACGGGGACTGAGCAGTTCTTC,TRBV29-1,TRBJ2-1,-
CASSWGQGPRTDTQYF,TGCGCCAGCAGCTGGGGACAGGGGCCCCGTACAGATACGCAGTATTTT,TRBV5-1,TRBJ2-3,TRBD1
CASSFGDTQYF,TGCGCCAGCAGCTTCGGAGATACGCAGTATTTT,TRBV5-1,TRBJ2-3,-